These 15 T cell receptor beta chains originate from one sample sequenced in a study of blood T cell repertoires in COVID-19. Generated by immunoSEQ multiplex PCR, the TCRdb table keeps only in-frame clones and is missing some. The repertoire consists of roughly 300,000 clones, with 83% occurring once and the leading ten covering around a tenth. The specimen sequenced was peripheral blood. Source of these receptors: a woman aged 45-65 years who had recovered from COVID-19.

The CDR3 nucleotides are TGTGCCAGCAGTTACTCGGCTACAGGGGTGGCCACTGAAGCTTTCTTT. Protein product: CASSYSATGVATEAFF. V gene TRBV6-2 or TRBV6-3 combines with J gene TRBJ1-1, with TRBD1 matching 7 bases. Germline lookup yields CDR1 MNHEY and CDR2 SVGEGT. The CDR3 is made up of 16 amino acids. V trimming: 0 bases; J trimming: 4 bases; junction bases outside the gene matches: 8.

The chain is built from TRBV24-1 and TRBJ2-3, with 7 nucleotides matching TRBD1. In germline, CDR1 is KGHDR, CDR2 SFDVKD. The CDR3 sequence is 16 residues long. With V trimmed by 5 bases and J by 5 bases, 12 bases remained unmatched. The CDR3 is CATSGNGQAAGDTQYF. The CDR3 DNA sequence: TGTGCCACCAGTGGGAACGGACAGGCGGCGGGAGATACGCAGTATTTT.

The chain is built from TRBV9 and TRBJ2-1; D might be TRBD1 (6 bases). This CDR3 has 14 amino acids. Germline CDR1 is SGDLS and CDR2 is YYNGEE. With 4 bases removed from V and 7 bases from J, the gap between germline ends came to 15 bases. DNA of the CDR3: TGTGCCAGCAGCCTAAGGAACAGGGAGAATGAGCAGTTCTTC. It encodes CASSLRNRENEQFF.

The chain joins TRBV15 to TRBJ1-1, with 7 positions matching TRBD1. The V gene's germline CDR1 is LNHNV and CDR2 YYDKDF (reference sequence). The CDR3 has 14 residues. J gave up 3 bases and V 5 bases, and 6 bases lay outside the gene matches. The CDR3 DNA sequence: TGTGCCACCAGCCTGGACAGGAGGTACACTGAAGCTTTCTTT. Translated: CATSLDRRYTEAFF.

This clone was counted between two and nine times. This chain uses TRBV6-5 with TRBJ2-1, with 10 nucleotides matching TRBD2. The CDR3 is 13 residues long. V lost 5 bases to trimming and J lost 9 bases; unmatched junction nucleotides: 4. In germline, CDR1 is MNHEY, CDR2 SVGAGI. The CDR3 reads CASSKREGVEQFF. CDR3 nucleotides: TGTGCCAGCAGTAAGCGGGAGGGTGTTGAGCAGTTCTTC.

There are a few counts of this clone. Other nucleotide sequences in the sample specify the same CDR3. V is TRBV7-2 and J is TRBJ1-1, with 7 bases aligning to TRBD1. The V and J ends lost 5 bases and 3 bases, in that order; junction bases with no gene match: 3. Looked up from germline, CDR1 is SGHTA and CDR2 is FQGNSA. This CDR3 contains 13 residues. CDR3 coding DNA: TGTGCCAGCAGCAGGCAGGGGGACACTGAAGCTTTCTTT. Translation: CASSRQGDTEAFF.

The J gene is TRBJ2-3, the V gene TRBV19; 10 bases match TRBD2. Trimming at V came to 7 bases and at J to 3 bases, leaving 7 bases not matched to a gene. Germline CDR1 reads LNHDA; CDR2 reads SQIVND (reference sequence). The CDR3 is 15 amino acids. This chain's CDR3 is CASKRASGGTDTQYF. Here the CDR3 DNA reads TGTGCCAGTAAGAGGGCTAGCGGGGGTACAGATACGCAGTATTTT.

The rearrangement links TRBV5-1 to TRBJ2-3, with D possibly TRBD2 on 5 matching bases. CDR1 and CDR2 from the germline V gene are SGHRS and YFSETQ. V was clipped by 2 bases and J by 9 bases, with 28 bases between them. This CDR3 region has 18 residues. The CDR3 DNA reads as TGCGCCAGCAGCTTACTACAAGCGGCTCAGCTACGGATGCCGACGCAGTATTTT. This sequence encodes CASSLLQAAQLRMPTQYF.

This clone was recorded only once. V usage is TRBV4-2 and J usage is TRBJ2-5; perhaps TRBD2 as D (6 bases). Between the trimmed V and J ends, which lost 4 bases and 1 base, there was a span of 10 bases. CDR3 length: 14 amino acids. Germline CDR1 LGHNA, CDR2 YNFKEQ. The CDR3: CASSRGGTQETQYF. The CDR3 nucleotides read TGTGCCAGCAGCCGGGGCGGGACCCAAGAGACCCAGTACTTC.

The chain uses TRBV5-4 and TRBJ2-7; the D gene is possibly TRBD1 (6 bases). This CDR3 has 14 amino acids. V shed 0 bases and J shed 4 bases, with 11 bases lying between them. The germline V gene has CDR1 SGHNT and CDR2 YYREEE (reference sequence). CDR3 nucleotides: TGTGCCAGCAGCTTGGACAGGGTAGAGTACGAGCAGTACTTC. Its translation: CASSLDRVEYEQYF. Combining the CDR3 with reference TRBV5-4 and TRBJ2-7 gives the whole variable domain ETGVTQSPTHLIKTRGQQVTLRCSSQSGHNTVSWYQQALGQGPQFIFQYYREEENGRGNFPPRFSGLQFPNYSSELNVNALELDDSALYLCASSLDRVEYEQYFGPGTRLTVT.

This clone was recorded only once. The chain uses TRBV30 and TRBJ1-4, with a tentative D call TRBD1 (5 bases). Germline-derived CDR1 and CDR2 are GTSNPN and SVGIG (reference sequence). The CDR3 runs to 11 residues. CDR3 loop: CAGGGSEKLFF. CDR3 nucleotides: TGTGCGGGGGGGGGTTCGGAAAAACTGTTTTTT.

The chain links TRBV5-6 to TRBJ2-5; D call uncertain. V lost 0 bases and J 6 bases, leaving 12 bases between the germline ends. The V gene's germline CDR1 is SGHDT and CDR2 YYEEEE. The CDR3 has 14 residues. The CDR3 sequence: CASSLGATIKTQYF. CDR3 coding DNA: TGTGCCAGCAGCTTGGGGGCCACGATAAAGACCCAGTACTTC.

CDR3 bases: TGTGCCAGCAGCCGGGACAGGTCTAGGGATCAGCCCCAGCATTTT. Translated: CASSRDRSRDQPQHF. The chain has TRBV6-5 and TRBJ1-5; the match to TRBD1 covers 8 bases. The ends lost 6 bases at V and 5 bases at J; junction bases unmatched: 9. The CDR3 is 15 amino acids. Germline V gene lookup returns CDR1 MNHEY and CDR2 SVGAGI.

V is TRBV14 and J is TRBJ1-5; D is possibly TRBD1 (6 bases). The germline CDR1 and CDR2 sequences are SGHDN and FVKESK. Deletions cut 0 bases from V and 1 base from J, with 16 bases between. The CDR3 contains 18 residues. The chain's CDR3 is CASSQDRYRDKSNQPQHF. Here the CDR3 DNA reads TGTGCCAGCAGCCAAGATAGGTACCGGGACAAAAGCAATCAGCCCCAGCATTTT.

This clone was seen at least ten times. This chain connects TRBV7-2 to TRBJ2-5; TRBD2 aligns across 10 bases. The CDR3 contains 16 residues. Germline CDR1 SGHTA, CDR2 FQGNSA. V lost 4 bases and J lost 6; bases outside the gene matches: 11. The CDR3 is CASSYGSGRAGKTQYF. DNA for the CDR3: TGTGCCAGCAGCTACGGGAGCGGGAGGGCCGGAAAGACCCAGTACTTC.